The source of this TCR beta chain is a study of control samples from healthy donors and cancer patients. The repertoire was sequenced with immunoSEQ multiplex PCR; TCRdb's copy has only in-frame clones and lacks some. The sample consists of 150,000 to 200,000 clones, almost 90% of them appearing once. This clone appeared once. CDR3 length equals 15 residues. J lost 7 bases, V lost 8 bases, and 10 bases had no gene match. Germline values: CDR1 MNHEY, CDR2 SVGAGI. Sequencing was performed on blood. The origin of this receptor is a woman aged 25 to 45 in good health. The J gene is TRBJ2-2, the V gene TRBV6-5; TRBD2 matches 10 bases. The CDR3 bases are TGTGCCAGCCGGTCGGCTAGCGGGAGAGGCGGGGAGCTGTTTTTT. Its translation is CASRSASGRGGELFF.